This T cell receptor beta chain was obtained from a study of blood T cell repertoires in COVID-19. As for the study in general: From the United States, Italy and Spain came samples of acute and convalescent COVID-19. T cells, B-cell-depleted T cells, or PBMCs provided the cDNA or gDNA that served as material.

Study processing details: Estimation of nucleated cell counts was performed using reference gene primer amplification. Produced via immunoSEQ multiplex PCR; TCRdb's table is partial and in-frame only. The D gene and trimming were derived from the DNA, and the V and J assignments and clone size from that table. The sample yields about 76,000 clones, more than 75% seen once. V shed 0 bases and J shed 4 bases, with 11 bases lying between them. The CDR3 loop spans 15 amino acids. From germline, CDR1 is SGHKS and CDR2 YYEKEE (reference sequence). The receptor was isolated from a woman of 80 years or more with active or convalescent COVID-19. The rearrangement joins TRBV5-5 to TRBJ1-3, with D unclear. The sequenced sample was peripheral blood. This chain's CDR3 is CASSLDQFKGNTIYF. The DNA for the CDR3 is TGTGCCAGCAGCTTGGATCAGTTTAAGGGAAACACCATATATTTT.